Shown below are 24 T cell receptor beta chains from a single sample sequenced in a study of identical twins. One entry per CDR3 protein, called by TCRdb with MiXCR from the 5' RACE reads. The table lists about 490,000 distinct CDR3 sequences, 15% of them singletons. These data are also associated with another study on yellow fever vaccine responses in identical twins.

Material for sequencing was CD4+ T cells sorted from blood. These TCRs come from a woman younger than 35 in good health.

V is TRBV25-1 and J is TRBJ2-1; D possibly corresponds to TRBD2 (5 bases). The germline V and J ends were trimmed by 5 bases and 0 bases, with 17 bases remaining between them. The CDR3 covers 17 residues. Germline V gene data show CDR1 as MGHDK and CDR2 as SYGVNS. As DNA, the CDR3 is TGTGCCAGCAGTCGTGCGGGTGCACTTAGCTCCTACAATGAGCAGTTCTTC. Its protein product is CASSRAGALSSYNEQFF. Looking up the rest from reference TRBV25-1 and TRBJ2-1 gives the full variable domain: EADIYQTPRYLVIGTGKKITLECSQTMGHDKMYWYQQDPGMELHLIHYSYGVNSTEKGDLSSESTVSRIRTEHFPLTLESARPSHTSQYLCASSRAGALSSYNEQFFGPGTRLTVL.

This clonotype occurred many times. V is TRBV4-2 and J is TRBJ2-1; 10 bases are a match to TRBD2. The CDR3 contains 17 residues. Germline CDR1 LGHNA, CDR2 YNFKEQ. The trim removed 0 bases at V and 3 bases at J, leaving 5 bases unmatched. CDR3 DNA sequence: TGTGCCAGCAGCCAAGATCTAGCGGGAGCCCTCTACAATGAGCAGTTCTTC. This translates into CASSQDLAGALYNEQFF.

The V gene is TRBV24-1, the J gene TRBJ2-1; D remains unclear. The ends were cut back, 4 bases at V and 0 bases at J, with 18 bases in the middle. Germline loops: CDR1 KGHDR, CDR2 SFDVKD. The CDR3 is 18 residues long. The CDR3 loop is CATSDQGPPKGSYNEQFF. Written as DNA, the CDR3 is TGTGCCACCAGTGACCAAGGCCCACCTAAGGGCTCCTACAATGAGCAGTTCTTC.

There are many counts of this clonotype. The V and J genes are TRBV5-1 and TRBJ2-1; 10 nucleotides align to TRBD2. Trimming at V came to 0 bases and at J to 9 bases, leaving 3 bases not matched to a gene. The CDR3 spans 14 residues. Germline V gene data show CDR1 as SGHRS and CDR2 as YFSETQ. CDR3: CASSLAASGSEQFF. DNA for the CDR3: TGCGCCAGCAGCTTGGCCGCTAGCGGGAGTGAGCAGTTCTTC.

This clonotype was seen a few times. V and J are TRBV4-1 and TRBJ1-6, with 9 bases matching TRBD1. The J segment lost 7 bases and the V segment lost 0 bases, leaving 4 bases of the junction unmatched. This CDR3 is built from 16 residues. Germline-derived CDR1 and CDR2 are MGHRA and YSYEKL. In DNA, the CDR3 is TGCGCCAGCAGCCAAGAAGGACAGGGGAAGAATTCACCCCTCCACTTT. Protein sequence: CASSQEGQGKNSPLHF.

The table lists this clonotype with a few counts. The chain uses TRBV5-1 and TRBJ2-1, with D perhaps TRBD2 (6 bases). Per the germline V gene, CDR1 is SGHRS and CDR2 is YFSETQ. The CDR3 spans 15 residues. The V end was cut by 4 bases, the J end by 8 bases, with 19 bases between. The chain's CDR3 is CASSKTRMGDDEQFF. CDR3 DNA sequence: TGCGCCAGCAGCAAGACTAGGATGGGAGACGATGAGCAGTTCTTC.

The V and J genes are TRBV5-1 and TRBJ1-5; possibly TRBD1 for D (5 bases). The CDR3 totals 14 residues. The V end was cut by 0 bases, the J end by 6 bases, with 10 bases between. The V gene's germline CDR1 is SGHRS and CDR2 YFSETQ. The CDR3 loop reads CASSLEPRGQPQHF. The CDR3 DNA follows: TGCGCCAGCAGCTTGGAACCGAGGGGTCAGCCCCAGCATTTT.

The chain joins TRBV12-3 or TRBV12-4 to TRBJ2-1; D gene ambiguous. The V gene lost 6 bases and the J gene lost 5 bases, with 14 bases spanning the gap. The CDR3 covers 14 residues. CDR3 protein: CASSLTERHNEQFF. The CDR3 DNA reads as TGTGCCAGCAGCCTAACCGAGCGACACAATGAGCAGTTCTTC.

This chain uses TRBV12-3 or TRBV12-4 with TRBJ2-7; D is possibly TRBD2 (6 bases). The CDR3 loop spans 14 amino acids. V was clipped by 3 bases and J by 7 bases, with 16 bases between them. CDR3 sequence (DNA): TGTGCCAGCAGTTTGCCGGGACTCCGCTGGGAGCAGTACTTC. It encodes CASSLPGLRWEQYF.

The chain is built from TRBV12-3 or TRBV12-4 and TRBJ2-7, with D perhaps TRBD1 or TRBD2 (5 bases each). The CDR3 loop spans 14 amino acids. V shed 5 bases and J shed 2 bases, with 13 bases lying between them. CDR3 coding DNA: TGTGCCAGCAGTCCCGGGGACGGACCCTACGAGCAGTACGTC. As protein: CASSPGDGPYEQYV.

The table lists this clonotype with a few counts. The rearrangement uses TRBV6-6 and TRBJ2-2, with a tentative D call TRBD1 (6 bases). The CDR3 runs 13 residues. Trimming left V 7 bases short and J 8 bases short, with 14 bases between. Germline assignment: CDR1 MNHNY and CDR2 SVGAGI (reference sequence). CDR3 loop: CASTDRLGGELFF. The CDR3, as DNA: TGTGCCAGCACCGACAGGTTGGGGGGGGAGCTGTTTTTT.

In its sample, this clonotype was seen a few times. The chain combines TRBV27 with TRBJ1-1, with D hard to call. The CDR3 has 15 residues. The germline V gene has CDR1 MNHEY and CDR2 SMNVEV (reference sequence). Trimming removed 2 bases at V and 0 bases at J, with 10 bases between. CDR3 sequence reads: CASSLTPNMNTEAFF. As DNA, the CDR3 is TGTGCCAGCAGTTTAACCCCGAACATGAACACTGAAGCTTTCTTT.

There are a few counts of this clonotype. CDR3 sequence: CASSATGLGSEQFF. DNA for the CDR3: TGTGCCAGCAGTGCCACAGGGCTGGGGTCTGAGCAGTTCTTC. The rearrangement links TRBV6-4 to TRBJ2-1; maybe TRBD1 (6 bases). The CDR3 extends over 14 amino acids. Trimming removed 4 bases from V and 9 bases from J, with 16 bases in between. Germline V gives CDR1 MRHNA, CDR2 SNTAGT.

This clonotype has a handful of counts. The chain couples TRBV29-1 to TRBJ1-1; D ambiguous. CDR1 and CDR2 from the germline V gene are SQVTM and ANQGSEA. This CDR3 is built from 13 residues. V was shortened by 6 bases and J by 1 base, with 12 bases between the two germline ends. As DNA, the CDR3 is TGCAGCGTGCATGGCGGGGAGAACACTGAAGCTTTCTTT. It specifies CSVHGGENTEAFF.

This clonotype was counted a few times. The V call is TRBV12-3 or TRBV12-4, the J call TRBJ1-2, with a weak D call TRBD1 (6 bases). V was trimmed by 3 bases and J by 0 bases, leaving 8 bases between them. The CDR3 is 14 amino acids. The CDR3 DNA reads TGTGCCAGCAGTTTCGGGACATCTAACTATGGCTACACCTTC. Translating gives CASSFGTSNYGYTF.

This clonotype occurred a few times. The chain links TRBV18 to TRBJ2-6, with TRBD1 matching over 11 bases. J lost 0 bases, V lost 3 bases, and 7 bases had no gene match. The CDR3 runs to 19 residues. The germline gives CDR1 KGHSH, CDR2 LQKENI. The CDR3 reads CASSPRPGTGGSGANVLTF. Written as DNA, the CDR3 is TGTGCCAGCTCACCCCGTCCCGGGACAGGGGGCTCTGGGGCCAACGTCCTGACTTTC.

This clonotype has a handful of counts. This chain links TRBV12-3 or TRBV12-4 with TRBJ2-1, with D hard to call. The V end lost 6 bases, the J end lost 8 bases, and 14 bases lay between the germline ends. The CDR3 length is 13 residues. The CDR3 sequence: CASSTSLAHEQFF. In nucleotides, the CDR3 is TGTGCCAGCAGCACCTCCCTCGCTCATGAGCAGTTCTTC.

The chain links TRBV6-5 to TRBJ1-2; D unclear. This CDR3 contains 16 residues. V was clipped by 8 bases and J by 3 bases, with 22 bases between them. Germline CDR1 and CDR2: MNHEY and SVGAGI. The CDR3 loop reads CASVDVWAGGDYGYTF. CDR3 in DNA: TGTGCCAGCGTTGATGTATGGGCAGGAGGAGACTATGGCTACACCTTC.

This chain uses TRBV5-1 with TRBJ1-2, with TRBD1 as a possible D gene (5 bases). The V end was cut by 0 bases, the J end by 3 bases, with 12 bases between. The V gene's germline CDR1 is SGHRS and CDR2 YFSETQ. This CDR3 contains 15 residues. CDR3 bases: TGCGCCAGCAGCTTGGAAATACCGGGGGACTATGGCTACACCTTC. The encoded protein is CASSLEIPGDYGYTF.

This clonotype has just a few counts. This chain joins TRBV3-1 and TRBJ2-3; weak D call: TRBD2 (6 bases). Germline loops: CDR1 LGHDT, CDR2 YNNKEL (reference sequence). This CDR3 contains 15 residues. V lost 0 bases and J 4 bases, leaving 11 bases between the germline ends. CDR3 DNA: TGTGCCAGCAGCCAAGACAAGACTAGTTCAGATACGCAGTATTTT. Translation: CASSQDKTSSDTQYF.

This clonotype appeared a few times. The chain employs TRBV7-9 and TRBJ2-2; D call uncertain. This CDR3 region has 13 residues. The germline V gene encodes CDR1 SEHNR and CDR2 FQNEAQ (reference sequence). The germline V and J ends were trimmed by 4 bases and 4 bases, with 7 bases remaining between them. For the CDR3, the DNA is TGTGCCAGCAGCTCCTTTTCCACCGGGGAGCTGTTTTTT. Protein product: CASSSFSTGELFF.

The genes are TRBV5-1 and TRBJ2-1; 7 bases map to TRBD2. Unmatched junction bases numbered 13, after V lost 0 bases and J lost 7 bases. CDR1 SGHRS and CDR2 YFSETQ come from the germline V gene. The CDR3 length is 17 residues. The DNA for the CDR3 is TGCGCCAGCAGCTTGGCCTTCGGGGAGGGCTTTTGGAATGAGCAGTTCTTC. Translating it yields CASSLAFGEGFWNEQFF.

Only a few counts were recorded for this clonotype. The gene calls are TRBV5-1 and TRBJ2-2; D may be TRBD1 or TRBD2 (5 bases each). The CDR3 has 15 amino acids. Germline V gives CDR1 SGHRS, CDR2 YFSETQ. With 4 bases removed from V and 6 bases from J, the gap between germline ends came to 16 bases. CDR3 sequence (DNA): TGCGCCAGCAGCGTGGGTCACGGGGCCGCCGGGGAGCTGTTTTTT. The encoded protein is CASSVGHGAAGELFF.

The genes are TRBV15 and TRBJ2-3, with D possibly being TRBD1 or TRBD2 (6 bases each). Germline lookup yields CDR1 LNHNV and CDR2 YYDKDF (reference sequence). This CDR3 comprises 16 residues. The germline V and J ends were trimmed by 0 bases and 3 bases, with 13 bases remaining between them. CDR3 protein: CATSRDGGGRTDTQYF. The CDR3 nucleotides are TGTGCCACCAGCAGAGATGGAGGGGGGAGGACAGATACGCAGTATTTT.